The 21 T cell receptor beta chains below were found in one sample sequenced in a study of technical replicates of blood from four donors. Sequenced by immunoSEQ multiplex PCR; TCRdb stores in-frame clones only, minus some. The sample lists some 81,000 clones; 91% were seen once. Source material: T cells isolated from PBMCs. Source of these receptors: a human donor in good health.

The J gene is TRBJ1-1, the V gene TRBV5-4, with TRBD1 matching 7 bases. CDR3 length equals 13 residues. The trim removed 2 bases at V and 3 bases at J, leaving 1 base unmatched. Germline CDR1 is SGHNT and CDR2 is YYREEE (reference sequence). CDR3 coding DNA: TGTGCCAGCAGCTTCGACAGGGACACTGAAGCTTTCTTT. Encoded protein: CASSFDRDTEAFF.

The chain links TRBV13 to TRBJ1-4, with TRBD1 matching over 7 bases. V was pared by 5 bases and J by 6 bases, with 12 bases of the junction left unmatched. Germline loops: CDR1 PRHDT, CDR2 FYEKMQ (reference sequence). This CDR3 is built from 16 residues. The CDR3 sequence is CASSSRQGPNHEKLFF. In DNA form, the CDR3 reads TGTGCCAGCAGCAGTAGACAGGGACCTAACCATGAAAAACTGTTTTTT.

CDR3 nucleotide sequence: TGTGCCAGCAGAATTGCTACAGGAAACTATGGCTACACCTTC. Protein sequence: CASRIATGNYGYTF. The gene calls are TRBV6-1 and TRBJ1-2, with D perhaps matching TRBD1 (5 bases). Deletions cut 6 bases from V and 2 bases from J, with 13 bases between. The CDR3 consists of 14 residues. Germline lookup yields CDR1 MNHNS and CDR2 SASEGT.

DNA of the CDR3: TGTGCCAGCAGCTTTACAGGGCGAACTGAAGCTTTCTTT. It codes for CASSFTGRTEAFF. The J gene is TRBJ1-1, the V gene TRBV7-8; D may be TRBD1 (6 bases). V shed 3 bases and J shed 5 bases, with 10 bases lying between them. CDR1 is SGHVS and CDR2 is FQNEAQ in the germline V gene. The CDR3 sequence is 13 residues long.

V is TRBV20-1 and J is TRBJ2-7; possibly TRBD1 for D (5 bases). CDR1 and CDR2 from the germline V gene are DFQATT and SNEGSKA (reference sequence). Trimming pared 2 bases from V and 5 bases from J, leaving 7 bases between. This CDR3 comprises 11 residues. The CDR3 region is CSARTRDEQYF. CDR3 DNA: TGCAGTGCTAGAACCAGGGACGAGCAGTACTTC.

V and J are TRBV11-2 and TRBJ2-3; D unresolved. The CDR3 extends over 13 amino acids. V lost 2 bases and J 3 bases, leaving 6 bases between the germline ends. Germline V gives CDR1 SGHAT, CDR2 FQNNGV. The CDR3 protein is CASSLLGTDTQYF. CDR3 bases: TGTGCCAGCAGCTTACTCGGGACAGATACGCAGTATTTT.

The chain joins TRBV7-6 to TRBJ2-3; D gene unclear. CDR3 length equals 13 residues. V gave up 5 bases and J gave up 2 bases, with 8 bases separating them. Germline V gene lookup returns CDR1 SGHVS and CDR2 FNYEAQ. CDR3 amino acids: CASSARLTDTQYF. CDR3 in DNA: TGTGCCAGCAGCGCACGACTCACAGATACGCAGTATTTT.

V is TRBV11-2 and J is TRBJ1-4; tentative D call: TRBD1 (5 bases). V was pared by 2 bases and J by 3 bases, with 10 bases between. The V gene's germline CDR1 is SGHAT and CDR2 FQNNGV. This CDR3 comprises 15 residues. The CDR3 DNA follows: TGTGCCAGCAGCTTAAGGGGAAACGCTAATGAAAAACTGTTTTTT. It codes for CASSLRGNANEKLFF.

V is TRBV7-8 and J is TRBJ2-7; tentatively, D is TRBD2 (5 bases). Germline V gene sequence: CDR1 SGHVS, CDR2 FQNEAQ. Trimming pared 5 bases from V and 7 bases from J, leaving 24 bases between. The CDR3 covers 16 residues. The CDR3 spells CASSPLRSLGSGEQYF. CDR3 DNA: TGTGCCAGCAGCCCCTTGAGGAGTCTGGGATCGGGAGAGCAGTACTTC.

The genes are TRBV5-1 and TRBJ2-2, with D unresolved. The CDR3 consists of 15 residues. Germline CDR1 reads SGHRS; CDR2 reads YFSETQ. Between the trimmed V and J ends, which lost 2 bases and 0 bases, there was a span of 8 bases. The CDR3 bases are TGCGCCAGCAGCTTCTTACAGACGAACACCGGGGAGCTGTTTTTT. It yields the protein CASSFLQTNTGELFF.

This clone was observed a single time. The chain is built from TRBV7-6 and TRBJ2-7; 11 bases agree with TRBD2. This CDR3 is 15 amino acids long. Germline trimming cut 1 base from V and 1 base from J; bases unmatched to any gene: 0. Germline CDR1 and CDR2: SGHVS and FNYEAQ. CDR3: CASSLGLAGSYEQYF. The CDR3 bases are TGTGCCAGCAGCTTAGGACTAGCGGGGTCCTACGAGCAGTACTTC.

The genes are TRBV28 and TRBJ1-2, with no clear D. CDR1 is MDHEN and CDR2 is SYDVKM in the germline V gene. V was shortened by 7 bases and J by 4 bases, with 13 bases between the two germline ends. The CDR3 is made up of 13 amino acids. Written as DNA, the CDR3 is TGTGCCAGCACCTTTAACACCGTCTATGGCTACACCTTC. The encoded protein is CASTFNTVYGYTF.

The V gene is TRBV5-1, the J gene TRBJ2-7; 13 bases map to TRBD2. CDR3 length: 13 amino acids. The V gene's germline CDR1 is SGHRS and CDR2 YFSETQ. After removal of 4 bases from V and 10 bases from J, the junction contained 5 bases not matched to a gene. The CDR3 DNA follows: TGCGCCAGCAGCCCCGGGACTAGCGGGGTTCAGTACTTC. The encoded protein is CASSPGTSGVQYF.

In nucleotides, the CDR3 is TGTGCCAGCAGCTTGGGGCCGAGTACAGTAGGGTTTCGCTATGGCTACACCTTC. It specifies CASSLGPSTVGFRYGYTF. The V and J genes are TRBV7-8 and TRBJ1-2; TRBD1 is a possible D gene (5 bases). The CDR3 spans 18 residues. Germline V gives CDR1 SGHVS, CDR2 FQNEAQ. Trimming left V 3 bases short and J 4 bases short, with 24 bases between. Full variable domain (remainder filled in from reference TRBV7-8 and TRBJ1-2): GAGVSQSPRYKVAKRGQDVALRCDPISGHVSLFWYQQALGQGPEFLTYFQNEAQLDKSGLPSDRFFAERPEGSVSTLKIQRTQQEDSAVYLCASSLGPSTVGFRYGYTFGSGTRLTVV.

The chain joins TRBV4-1 to TRBJ1-1, with D tentatively TRBD1 (5 bases). The V and J ends lost 8 bases and 3 bases respectively, with 10 bases between them. CDR1 is MGHRA, CDR2 YSYEKL, per germline. CDR3 length: 12 residues. Written as DNA, the CDR3 is TGCGCCAGCGTCGGGGGGGACACTGAAGCTTTCTTT. Translating gives CASVGGDTEAFF.

This clone has only one observation. This rearrangement joins TRBV6-6 to TRBJ2-7, with a possible D match to TRBD1 (5 bases). The germline V gene encodes CDR1 MNHNY and CDR2 SVGAGI (reference sequence). There are 16 residues in the CDR3. Trimming took off 4 bases at V and 5 bases at J, with 21 bases between the two ends. The CDR3 DNA sequence: TGTGCCAGCAGTTCTGGGGCAGTATCGGGCATGCACGAGCAGTACTTC. Translated: CASSSGAVSGMHEQYF.

The genes are TRBV7-9 and TRBJ2-6, with TRBD1 as a possible D gene (5 bases). The CDR3 spans 15 residues. Trimming left V 4 bases short and J 4 bases short, with 11 bases between. Germline lookup yields CDR1 SEHNR and CDR2 FQNEAQ (reference sequence). The CDR3 here is CASSSSGSGANVLTF. Written as DNA, the CDR3 is TGTGCCAGCAGCTCCTCAGGGTCCGGGGCCAACGTCCTGACTTTC.

The CDR3 nucleotides are TGTGCCAGCAGTTCCCCGGGTCACCTGGGAAACACCATATATTTT. Translated, it gives CASSSPGHLGNTIYF. The V call is TRBV27, the J call TRBJ1-3; no reliable D call. Deletions cut 4 bases from V and 4 bases from J, with 14 bases between. Germline loops: CDR1 MNHEY, CDR2 SMNVEV (reference sequence). The CDR3 totals 15 residues.

V gene TRBV5-1 combines with J gene TRBJ2-6, with D maybe TRBD2 (6 bases). Trimming stripped 4 bases from V and 8 bases from J, with 16 bases between. The CDR3 covers 15 residues. Germline V CDR1 and CDR2: SGHRS, YFSETQ. CDR3 sequence: CASSPALEGTNVLTF. The CDR3 nucleotides read TGCGCCAGCAGCCCCGCCTTGGAGGGGACCAACGTCCTGACTTTC.

This chain joins TRBV4-1 and TRBJ2-5; 10 bases match TRBD2. The trim removed 1 base at V and 1 base at J, leaving 0 bases unmatched. The CDR3 is 15 amino acids. Germline-derived CDR1 and CDR2 are MGHRA and YSYEKL. CDR3 nucleotide sequence: TGCGCCAGCAGCCAAGGGACTAGCGGCCAAGAGACCCAGTACTTC. Protein sequence: CASSQGTSGQETQYF.

The J gene is TRBJ1-3, the V gene TRBV4-2; D is possibly TRBD1 (5 bases). The V end was cut by 3 bases, the J end by 5 bases, with 11 bases between. Germline loops: CDR1 LGHNA, CDR2 YNFKEQ. This CDR3 spans 14 amino acids. CDR3 DNA sequence: TGTGCCAGCAGCCAGTTCAGGGTTAGAAACACCATATATTTT. This gives the protein CASSQFRVRNTIYF.